This T cell receptor beta chain was obtained from a study of T cell repertoires in cytomegalovirus infection. Looking at the study overall: CMV infection together with matching HLA type was indicated by public TCR beta signatures.

Study observations and caveats: Dominant in the ex vivo response were TCR beta clonotypes restricted by HLA-C and specific for CMV.

This clonotype was seen repeatedly, ten times or more. What it recognizes is unknown. TCRdb used MiXCR to reprocess the reads, holding one entry per CDR3 protein. The data hold about 260,000 distinct CDR3 sequences, with roughly an eighth observed a single time. The source of this sequence is a human donor in good health (CMV status not recorded). Some clones in this sample may be carry-over from other donors' samples. Source material: PBMCs.

The CDR3 loop reads CASRLAGDWEQYF. The CDR3, as DNA: TGTGCCTCTAGACTAGCGGGAGATTGGGAGCAGTACTTC. The rearrangement links TRBV6-5 to TRBJ2-7, with 12 bases aligning to TRBD2. The CDR3 consists of 13 residues. Looked up from germline, CDR1 is MNHEY and CDR2 is SVGAGI. The V segment lost 11 bases and the J segment 7 bases; nucleotides outside the gene matches: 9.